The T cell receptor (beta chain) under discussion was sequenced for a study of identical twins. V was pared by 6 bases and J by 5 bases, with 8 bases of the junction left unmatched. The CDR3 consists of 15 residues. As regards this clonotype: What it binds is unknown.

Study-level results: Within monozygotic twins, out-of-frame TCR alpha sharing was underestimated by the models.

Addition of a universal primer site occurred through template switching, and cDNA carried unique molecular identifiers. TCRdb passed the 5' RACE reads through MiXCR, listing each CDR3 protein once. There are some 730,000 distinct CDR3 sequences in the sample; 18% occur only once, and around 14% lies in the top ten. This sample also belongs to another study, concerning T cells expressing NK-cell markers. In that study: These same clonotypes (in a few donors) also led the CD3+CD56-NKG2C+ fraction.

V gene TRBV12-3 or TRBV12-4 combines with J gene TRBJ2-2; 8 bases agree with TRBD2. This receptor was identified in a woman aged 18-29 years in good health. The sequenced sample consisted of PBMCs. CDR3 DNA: TGTGCCAGCAGCAAAGCGGGAGTGCAAACCGGGGAGCTGTTTTTT. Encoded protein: CASSKAGVQTGELFF.